This entry concerns a single TCR beta chain. The antigen remains unidentified. The data were produced by immunoSEQ multiplex PCR, yet TCRdb's version contains in-frame clones alone and is incomplete. The sample carries roughly 15,000 clones, 76% recorded once. The CDR3 spans 13 residues. With 0 bases removed from V and 5 bases from J, the gap between germline ends came to 7 bases. Germline values: CDR1 SGHVS, CDR2 FQNEAQ. These data come from a study of vaccination effects on CD4 cells after COVID-19. Study summary: After vaccination, a few convalescent patients were sampled at early and late time points. Samples gathered post-vaccine arrived a median of 72 days past the second dose.

Pools of viral peptides were used by the ViraFEST assay to expand antigen-specific CD4+ T cells ahead of sequencing. Culturing for around ten days preceded CD4+ T cell isolation. A positive SARS-CoV-2 PCR test fell between March and December 2020. Every participant took two doses of the BNT162b2 or mRNA-1273 vaccine. The material sequenced was CD4+ T cells from PBMCs cultured with SARS-CoV-2 spike peptides, taken after COVID-19 vaccination. This receptor was obtained from a human donor who had a prior SARS-CoV-2 infection. The V call is TRBV7-8, the J call TRBJ2-5; D is unresolved. The CDR3 nucleotides read TGTGCCAGCAGCTTAGCTACCCGGGAGACCCAGTACTTC. It is translated as CASSLATRETQYF.